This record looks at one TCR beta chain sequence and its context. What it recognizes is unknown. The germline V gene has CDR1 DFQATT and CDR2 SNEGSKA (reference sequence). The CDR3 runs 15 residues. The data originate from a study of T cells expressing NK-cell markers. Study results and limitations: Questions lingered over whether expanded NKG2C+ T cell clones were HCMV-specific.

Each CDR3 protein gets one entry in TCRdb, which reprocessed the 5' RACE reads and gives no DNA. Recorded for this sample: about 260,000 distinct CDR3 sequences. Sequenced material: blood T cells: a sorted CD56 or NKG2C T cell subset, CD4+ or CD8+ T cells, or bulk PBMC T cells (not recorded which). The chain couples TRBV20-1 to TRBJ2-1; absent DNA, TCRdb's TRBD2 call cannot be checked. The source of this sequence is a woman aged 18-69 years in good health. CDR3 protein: CSARSLAGVGNEQFF.